The present T cell receptor beta chain was sequenced within a study of blood T cell repertoires in COVID-19. Study information: From the United States, Italy and Spain came samples of acute and convalescent COVID-19. In each case, the material was cDNA or gDNA derived from T cells, B-cell-depleted T cells, or PBMCs.

V was cut by 3 bases and J by 7 bases, with 16 bases left in between. Germline V gives CDR1 SGHNT, CDR2 YYREEE (reference sequence). This CDR3 comprises 15 residues. The repertoire was sequenced with immunoSEQ multiplex PCR; TCRdb's copy has only in-frame clones and lacks some. The sample shows under 100,000 clones, around 85% of them seen only once. The V gene is TRBV5-4, the J gene TRBJ1-4; no clear D gene. Sequencing was performed on peripheral blood. This receptor was obtained from a woman aged 70 to 79 with active or convalescent COVID-19. The CDR3 region has the DNA TGTGCCAGCAGCTCCCGCTCCGGGGATCGTGAAAAACTGTTTTTT. As protein: CASSSRSGDREKLFF.